These 31 T cell receptor beta chains were all obtained from the same sample, sequenced in a study of preoperative IRX-2 immunotherapy in early breast cancer (dated by TCRdb to between 2018 and 2021). The intended sense of this specimen's treatment or condition label: preoperative locoregional IRX-2 cytokine immunotherapy. Libraries were made using the immunoSEQ multiplex PCR assay. TCRdb stores this immuneACCESS table with in-frame sequences only. Part of the clones is absent; in the studies checked, under half of the shortfall reflects unresolved V genes, and no reason is known for the rest. The sample data list under 20,000 clones, and 85% of these were observed just once. Jointly, the top ten make up roughly 1.2% of the sample. This specimen was lymph node tissue, taken after IRX-2 immunotherapy. All receptors come from a human donor with breast cancer.

The J gene is TRBJ2-5, the V gene TRBV19; D tentatively reads TRBD1 or TRBD2 (6 bases each). CDR1 LNHDA and CDR2 SQIVND come from the germline V gene (reference sequence). The CDR3 is 14 amino acids. The V gene lost 6 bases and the J gene lost 5 bases, with 16 bases spanning the gap. Written as DNA, the CDR3 is TGTGCCAGTAGCCCCCTCGGGGGCCATGAGACCCAGTACTTC. Its translation is CASSPLGGHETQYF.

This clone is a singleton in its sample. This CDR3 is CASSPPDRDGYTF. The CDR3 DNA follows: TGTGCCAGCTCACCCCCGGACAGGGATGGCTACACCTTC. The V gene is TRBV18, the J gene TRBJ1-2; 8 bases match TRBD1. Germline V gene data show CDR1 as KGHSH and CDR2 as LQKENI. This CDR3 region has 13 residues. Germline trimming cut 3 bases from V and 6 bases from J; bases unmatched to any gene: 3.

The V and J genes are TRBV19 and TRBJ2-1; 13 bases fit TRBD2. The CDR3 contains 15 residues. The J segment lost 6 bases and the V segment lost 4 bases, leaving 3 bases of the junction unmatched. The V gene's germline CDR1 is LNHDA and CDR2 SQIVND (reference sequence). CDR3 amino acids: CASSKGTSGVNEQFF. CDR3 in DNA: TGTGCCAGTAGTAAAGGGACTAGCGGGGTCAATGAGCAGTTCTTC.

The chain employs TRBV14 and TRBJ1-4; TRBD1 is a possible D gene (5 bases). Trimming removed 8 bases at V and 2 bases at J, with 9 bases between. The CDR3 has 13 amino acids. The germline gives CDR1 SGHDN, CDR2 FVKESK. CDR3 amino acids: CASRDGTNEKLFF. The CDR3 coding sequence is TGTGCCAGCCGGGACGGGACTAATGAAAAACTGTTTTTT.

The V and J genes are TRBV6-8 and TRBJ2-1; 8 bases map to TRBD2. V lost 5 bases to trimming and J lost 3 bases; unmatched junction nucleotides: 6. CDR1 is MNHGY and CDR2 is SAAAGT in the germline V gene. This CDR3 has 15 residues. The CDR3 sequence is CASSPTGTSYNEQFF. As DNA, the CDR3 is TGTGCCAGCAGTCCCACTGGGACTAGCTACAATGAGCAGTTCTTC.

The chain joins TRBV1 to TRBJ1-2; TRBD1, the D gene given by the table, was not confirmed from the DNA. TRBV1 constitutes a pseudogene. CDR3 length: 16 residues. CDR3: CASSQMSGTGIYGYTF. The CDR3 DNA sequence: TGCGCCAGCAGCCAAATGTCCGGGACAGGCATCTATGGCTACACCTTC.

This rearrangement joins TRBV7-1 to TRBJ2-5; 9 bases are a match to TRBD2. TRBV7-1 is treated as an ORF (open reading frame) with a function not yet certain. With 4 bases clipped from V and 4 bases from J, the junction kept 4 bases outside the gene matches. The CDR3 has 14 residues. Written as DNA, the CDR3 is TGTGCCAGCAGCTTAGAACTAGCGGGAGAGACCCAGTACTTC. Encoded protein: CASSLELAGETQYF.

This rearrangement joins TRBV18 to TRBJ1-2; D gene unclear. V dropped 0 bases and J dropped 2 bases, with 7 bases sitting between them. Germline CDR1 reads KGHSH; CDR2 reads LQKENI. This CDR3 is 14 amino acids long. This CDR3 is CASSPPSENYGYTF. The CDR3 DNA sequence: TGTGCCAGCTCACCACCTTCAGAAAACTATGGCTACACCTTC.

This chain uses TRBV12-5 with TRBJ1-3; no clear D. This CDR3 is 15 amino acids long. From germline, CDR1 is LGHNT and CDR2 FRNRAP. The CDR3 sequence: CASTPKRGTGNTIYF. As DNA, the CDR3 is TGTGCCAGCACCCCGAAGCGGGGTACTGGAAACACCATATATTTT.

The chain couples TRBV6-4 to TRBJ1-5, with TRBD1 identical over 9 bases. Germline values: CDR1 MRHNA, CDR2 SNTAGT. J was trimmed by 6 bases and V by 5 bases; bases with no gene match: 2. This CDR3 spans 13 amino acids. CDR3 residues: CASSTGGGQPQHF. The CDR3 nucleotides are TGTGCCAGCAGTACAGGGGGCGGTCAGCCCCAGCATTTT.

The chain joins TRBV5-1 to TRBJ1-2; D not resolved. This CDR3 region has 14 residues. The ends were cut back, 3 bases at V and 5 bases at J, with 14 bases in the middle. Germline loops: CDR1 SGHRS, CDR2 YFSETQ. The CDR3 bases are TGCGCCAGCAGCTCCTTCGGACCGGGGTATGGCTACACCTTC. It specifies CASSSFGPGYGYTF.

This clone was recorded once. The V gene is TRBV2, the J gene TRBJ1-5; possibly TRBD1 for D (5 bases). The CDR3 is 15 residues long. Trimming shortened V by 8 bases and J by 0 bases, and 14 bases separated the two germline ends. Germline-derived CDR1 and CDR2 are SNHLY and FYNNEI. CDR3 amino acids: CASGQGLHSNQPQHF. As DNA, the CDR3 is TGTGCCAGCGGACAAGGCCTACATAGCAATCAGCCCCAGCATTTT.

The rearrangement joins TRBV18 to TRBJ2-7; 8 positions agree with TRBD2. V shed 5 bases, J shed 3 bases, and the junction held 6 bases outside the gene matches. There are 14 residues in the CDR3. Germline-derived CDR1 and CDR2 are KGHSH and LQKENI. CDR3 loop: CASSIGTRGYEQYF. The DNA of the CDR3 is TGTGCCAGCTCAATCGGGACTAGAGGCTACGAGCAGTACTTC.

V gene TRBV6-8 combines with J gene TRBJ1-5; 8 nucleotides match TRBD1. Trimming cost V 5 bases and J 4 bases; bases outside gene matches: 4. This CDR3 contains 14 residues. From germline, CDR1 is MNHGY and CDR2 SAAAGT. CDR3 in DNA: TGTGCCAGCAGTACAGGGGGGCTGAATCAGCCCCAGCATTTT. It translates to CASSTGGLNQPQHF.

The chain employs TRBV11-3 and TRBJ1-6, with TRBD1 matching over 8 bases. The CDR3 runs 15 residues. CDR1 is SGHNT, CDR2 YENEEA, per germline. Germline trimming cut 5 bases from V and 5 bases from J; bases unmatched to any gene: 5. CDR3 sequence reads: CASSKGDRNNSPLHF. The CDR3 nucleotides are TGTGCCAGCAGCAAGGGGGACAGGAATAATTCACCCCTCCACTTT.

The rearrangement links TRBV11-3 to TRBJ1-1, with D possibly TRBD1 on 5 matching bases. Germline CDR1 is SGHNT and CDR2 is YENEEA. V was cut by 0 bases and J by 1 base, with 9 bases left in between. The CDR3 sequence is 15 residues long. CDR3 sequence: CASSLDRGPNTEAFF. The CDR3 nucleotides are TGTGCCAGCAGCTTAGATCGGGGACCGAACACTGAAGCTTTCTTT.

This clone was detected only a few times. The J gene is TRBJ1-6, the V gene TRBV6-8; D may be TRBD1 (6 bases). Trimming stripped 9 bases from V and 6 bases from J, with 12 bases between. The CDR3 contains 13 residues. Germline loops: CDR1 MNHGY, CDR2 SAAAGT. In nucleotides, the CDR3 is TGTGCCAGTCACAGGGTCGGTAATTCACCCCTCCACTTT. Translated: CASHRVGNSPLHF.

This clone appeared a few times. The genes are TRBV10-2 and TRBJ2-1, with TRBD1 matching 9 bases. Germline V CDR1 and CDR2: WSHSY, SAAADI. With 4 bases clipped from V and 1 base from J, the junction kept 17 bases outside the gene matches. This CDR3 spans 20 amino acids. The CDR3 nucleotides read TGCGCCAGCAGTGTTCCCCCGACAGGGGGTTGGACCCTGTCCTACAATGAGCAGTTCTTC. Its translation: CASSVPPTGGWTLSYNEQFF.

The J gene is TRBJ1-1, the V gene TRBV7-6, with TRBD1 matching 7 bases. The germline gives CDR1 SGHVS, CDR2 FNYEAQ. CDR3 length: 14 amino acids. V lost 3 bases and J lost 4; bases outside the gene matches: 5. CDR3 DNA sequence: TGTGCCAGCAGCTTCGACAGGGCGGCCACTGAAGCTTTCTTT. Protein sequence: CASSFDRAATEAFF.

With respect to this clone: An uncertain or unread base leads to its residue being written X. This chain links TRBV19 with TRBJ2-5; D remains ambiguous. Trimming shortened V by 4 bases and J by 3 bases, and 3 bases separated the two germline ends. The germline CDR1 and CDR2 sequences are LNHDA and SQIVND (reference sequence). This CDR3 contains 11 residues. As DNA, the CDR3 is TGTGCCAGTAGTARGGAAGAGACCCAGTACTTC. Translated, it gives CASSXEETQYF.

This clone was recorded a few times. The V call is TRBV25-1, the J call TRBJ2-2, with TRBD1 identical over 8 bases. The CDR3 is made up of 14 amino acids. Germline CDR1 MGHDK, CDR2 SYGVNS. Unmatched junction bases numbered 4, after V lost 9 bases and J lost 1 base. This chain's CDR3 is CASTGTGNTGELFF. CDR3 nucleotides: TGTGCCAGTACCGGGACAGGGAACACCGGGGAGCTGTTTTTT.

The chain employs TRBV15 and TRBJ1-2; a possible D gene is TRBD1 (6 bases). Germline V gene sequence: CDR1 LNHNV, CDR2 YYDKDF (reference sequence). V was clipped by 5 bases and J by 4 bases, with 23 bases between them. The length of the CDR3 is 17 residues. The CDR3 coding sequence is TGTGCCACCAGCGCCACCGACAGGACCCAGAGGGGCTATGGCTACACCTTC. Translation: CATSATDRTQRGYGYTF.

The V and J genes are TRBV10-3 and TRBJ1-1, with 8 bases matching TRBD1. The J segment lost 6 bases and the V segment lost 10 bases, leaving 19 bases of the junction unmatched. The CDR3 spans 16 residues. The germline V gene has CDR1 ENHRY and CDR2 SYGVKD. The CDR3 spells CASLSRQGKGRAEAFF. For the CDR3, the DNA is TGTGCCAGCCTGTCACGACAGGGGAAGGGTAGGGCTGAAGCTTTCTTT.

The chain links TRBV29-1 to TRBJ2-3; no reliable D call. The CDR3 is 13 amino acids. V was trimmed by 5 bases and J by 0 bases, leaving 9 bases between them. CDR1 is SQVTM and CDR2 is ANQGSEA in the germline V gene. The DNA for the CDR3 is TGCAGCGTTCCGTCTCCTAGCACAGATACGCAGTATTTT. This sequence encodes CSVPSPSTDTQYF.

This clone was observed a few times. CDR3 bases: TGTGCCTCAGTACAGGGGAACACTGAAGCTTTCTTT. It is translated as CASVQGNTEAFF. The V gene is TRBV19, the J gene TRBJ1-1, with D possibly being TRBD1 (6 bases). The V and J ends lost 11 bases and 1 base respectively, with 11 bases between them. The CDR3 is made up of 12 amino acids. CDR1 is LNHDA, CDR2 SQIVND, per germline (reference sequence).

The rearrangement joins TRBV6-8 to TRBJ2-7; D is unclear. The CDR3 length is 15 residues. The V gene lost 5 bases and the J gene lost 4 bases, with 18 bases spanning the gap. Germline CDR1 reads MNHGY; CDR2 reads SAAAGT. The CDR3 sequence: CASSDLGGSTYEQYF. The CDR3 DNA is TGTGCCAGCAGTGATCTTGGCGGCTCAACATACGAGCAGTACTTC.

This chain joins TRBV11-3 and TRBJ2-6; TRBD1 matches at 9 bases. V lost 3 bases and J lost 2; bases outside the gene matches: 8. The V gene's germline CDR1 is SGHNT and CDR2 YENEEA. The CDR3 sequence is 18 residues long. The CDR3 loop is CASSLEQGAGAGANVLTF. The CDR3 coding sequence is TGTGCCAGCAGCTTGGAACAGGGGGCAGGGGCTGGGGCCAACGTCCTGACTTTC.

V and J are TRBV11-3 and TRBJ2-6, with 7 bases matching TRBD2. The germline gives CDR1 SGHNT, CDR2 YENEEA. This CDR3 spans 18 amino acids. V lost 4 bases and J lost 0; bases outside the gene matches: 9. CDR3 sequence (DNA): TGTGCCAGCAGCTCATTAGCGGGTACTGCCTCTGGGGCCAACGTCCTGACTTTC. It translates to CASSSLAGTASGANVLTF.

The chain links TRBV28 to TRBJ1-4; 7 positions match TRBD1. CDR3 length: 15 amino acids. Germline V lookup: CDR1 MDHEN, CDR2 SYDVKM. The ends lost 6 bases at V and 7 bases at J; junction bases unmatched: 11. The DNA of the CDR3 is TGTGCCAGCAGCCCACCGACAGGGATGAGTGAAAAACTGTTTTTT. Protein sequence: CASSPPTGMSEKLFF. Filled out from reference TRBV28 and TRBJ1-4, the complete variable domain reads DVKVTQSSRYLVKRTGEKVFLECVQDMDHENMFWYRQDPGLGLRLIYFSYDVKMKEKGDIPEGYSVSREKKERFSLILESASTNQTSMYLCASSPPTGMSEKLFFGSGTQLSVL.

About this clone itself: A read error may produce the germline difference seen at one junction end. J is TRBJ1-5 and V is TRBV15; perhaps TRBD1 as D (5 bases). Germline V gene data show CDR1 as LNHNV and CDR2 as YYDKDF (reference sequence). The CDR3 totals 15 residues. Here the CDR3 reads CASSFCQGGCQPQHF. The CDR3 coding sequence is TGTGCCAGCAGCTTCTGTCAGGGCGGTTGTCAGCCCCAGCATTTT.

The chain couples TRBV11-3 to TRBJ2-4, with D possibly TRBD2 on 5 matching bases. Trimming took off 1 base at V and 6 bases at J, with 10 bases between the two ends. The germline gives CDR1 SGHNT, CDR2 YENEEA. The CDR3 contains 14 residues. The CDR3 region has the DNA TGTGCCAGCAGCTTAGGGGCGGGCCGAAACATTCAGTACTTC. Amino acids: CASSLGAGRNIQYF.